One T cell receptor beta chain is described in this entry. The record originates from a study of blood T cell repertoires in COVID-19. Looking at the study overall: Both acute and convalescent COVID-19 samples were obtained from the United States, Italy and Spain. Sample material is recorded as cDNA or gDNA derived from T cells, B-cell-depleted T cells, or PBMCs.

In the authors' methods: By means of reference gene primer amplification, nucleated cell counts were estimated. This table comes from immunoSEQ multiplex PCR, and its TCRdb copy is limited to in-frame clones, with some not included. V and J calls plus clone size are reproduced from that table; the DNA served to infer D and trimming. The profile shows 200,000 or so clones, 65% to 90% of them singletons. CDR3 length: 15 residues. Germline assignment: CDR1 SGHTA and CDR2 FQGNSA. Trimming cost V 4 bases and J 4 bases; bases outside gene matches: 8. The origin of this receptor is a human donor in a cohort sampled during active COVID-19. Source material: peripheral blood. This chain connects TRBV7-2 to TRBJ2-5, with 8 bases matching TRBD1. The CDR3 coding sequence is TGTGCCAGCAGCTCCCAGGGGGCGGTAATAGAGACCCAGTACTTC. It encodes CASSSQGAVIETQYF.